The clone carrying this TCR beta chain was seen a few times. Its antigen is undetermined. This entry belongs to a study of response to subunit inactivated influenza vaccine. Overall study results and limits: Authors suggested seasonal influenza vaccinations each recruit few new T cells.

Using its own MiXCR run on the RT-PCR reads, TCRdb lists one record per CDR3 protein. The sample holds over 650,000 distinct CDR3 sequences, approximately 17% seen once. Unmatched junction bases numbered 6, after V lost 6 bases and J lost 9 bases. This CDR3 contains 14 residues. The germline V gene encodes CDR1 ENHRY and CDR2 SYGVKD. This TCR was recovered from a man aged 45-65 years who received an inactivated influenza vaccine. The rearrangement joins TRBV10-3 to TRBJ1-6; 9 nucleotides match TRBD1. The sample consisted of PBMCs from blood, taken less than 6 days after vaccination. CDR3 sequence: CAIRDPQGASPLHF. DNA of the CDR3: TGTGCCATCAGGGACCCACAGGGGGCTTCACCCCTCCACTTT.